These 17 T cell receptor beta chains originate from one sample sequenced in a study of cytomegalovirus exposure and HLA in healthy donors. The PCR made use of 60 Vbeta and 13 Jbeta primers. The method was immunoSEQ multiplex PCR; TCRdb's version includes in-frame clones alone and lacks a portion of them. The sample has about 85,000 clones, approximately 80% seen once. Sequenced material: PBMCs. These receptors all come from a woman aged 50 to 60 in good health and CMV-seropositive.

This chain links TRBV2 with TRBJ1-6; D perhaps matches TRBD1 (6 bases). The CDR3 contains 15 residues. CDR1 and CDR2 from the germline V gene are SNHLY and FYNNEI. V was trimmed by 6 bases and J by 10 bases, leaving 19 bases between them. CDR3 in amino acids: CASRGGAAEGSPLHF. CDR3 in DNA: TGTGCCAGCAGGGGGGGGGCAGCTGAAGGCTCACCCCTCCACTTT. The whole variable domain, remainder taken from reference TRBV2 and TRBJ1-6, is EPEVTQTPSHQVTQMGQEVILRCVPISNHLYFYWYRQILGQKVEFLVSFYNNEISEKSEIFDDQFSVERPDGSNFTLKIRSTKLEDSAMYFCASRGGAAEGSPLHFGNGTRLTVT.

The chain links TRBV5-4 to TRBJ2-3, with TRBD2 matching 9 bases. Trimming at V came to 4 bases and at J to 3 bases, leaving 12 bases not matched to a gene. Germline lookup yields CDR1 SGHNT and CDR2 YYREEE (reference sequence). This CDR3 is built from 17 residues. The CDR3 reads CASSAPRAGGSTDTQYF. In DNA form, the CDR3 reads TGTGCCAGCAGCGCCCCCAGAGCGGGAGGTAGTACAGATACGCAGTATTTT.

The chain uses TRBV19 and TRBJ1-5; the D is unclear. The germline V gene has CDR1 LNHDA and CDR2 SQIVND (reference sequence). The CDR3 loop spans 15 amino acids. With 5 bases removed from V and 1 base from J, the gap between germline ends came to 12 bases. The CDR3 region has the DNA TGTGCCAGTAGTGTAACGGGGTACAGCAATCAGCCCCAGCATTTT. Protein product: CASSVTGYSNQPQHF.

The chain links TRBV5-1 to TRBJ2-5; 9 bases are shared with TRBD2. The germline V gene has CDR1 SGHRS and CDR2 YFSETQ. V trimming: 4 bases; J trimming: 4 bases; junction bases outside the gene matches: 8. CDR3 length equals 15 residues. CDR3 loop: CASSRSGGNLETQYF. The CDR3 bases are TGCGCCAGCAGCCGCAGCGGGGGGAACCTAGAGACCCAGTACTTC.

This clone was counted only a few times. This chain's CDR3 is CASSPGQGAADEQFF. In DNA, the CDR3 is TGTGCCAGCAGCCCAGGACAGGGGGCGGCGGATGAGCAGTTCTTC. The V and J genes are TRBV7-3 and TRBJ2-1, with 11 bases identical to TRBD1. The CDR3 sequence is 15 residues long. The V segment lost 5 bases and the J segment 8 bases; nucleotides outside the gene matches: 8. Looked up from germline, CDR1 is SGHTA and CDR2 is FQGTGA.

This chain links TRBV18 with TRBJ1-1; D is uncertain. Trimming took off 5 bases at V and 0 bases at J, with 7 bases between the two ends. This CDR3 has 13 amino acids. CDR1 is KGHSH and CDR2 is LQKENI in the germline V gene. CDR3 region: CASSADLNTEAFF. DNA of the CDR3: TGTGCCAGCTCAGCTGACTTGAACACTGAAGCTTTCTTT.

The rearrangement links TRBV13 to TRBJ2-5; perhaps TRBD2 as D (5 bases). Germline loops: CDR1 PRHDT, CDR2 FYEKMQ (reference sequence). V lost 0 bases and J lost 4, with 12 bases in between. The length of the CDR3 is 15 residues. The CDR3 DNA is TGTGCCAGCAGCTTAGGAGGTAGCGAGTTAGAGACCCAGTACTTC. Amino acids: CASSLGGSELETQYF.

The chain joins TRBV11-3 to TRBJ2-2; TRBD1 agrees at 8 bases. V shed 5 bases, J shed 5 bases, and the junction held 10 bases outside the gene matches. Germline loops: CDR1 SGHNT, CDR2 YENEEA. CDR3 length: 16 amino acids. The CDR3: CASSPPGRGLTGELFF. The DNA of the CDR3 is TGTGCCAGCAGCCCCCCGGGCAGGGGGCTTACCGGGGAGCTGTTTTTT.

The chain is built from TRBV4-1 and TRBJ2-1, with 8 positions matching TRBD2. The CDR3 is 13 residues long. The V gene end was trimmed by 4 bases and the J gene end by 10 bases; junction bases not matched to a gene: 6. Per the germline V gene, CDR1 is MGHRA and CDR2 is YSYEKL. The CDR3 region is CASSRGGIMEQFF. The CDR3 DNA sequence: TGCGCCAGCAGCCGCGGGGGGATAATGGAGCAGTTCTTC.

The genes are TRBV1 and TRBJ2-7; the table names TRBD2, a call not compared with the DNA. TRBV1 is labeled a pseudogene. This CDR3 region has 17 residues. The CDR3 loop is CTSSQGGSGRVTYEQYV. The CDR3 DNA sequence: TGCACCAGCAGCCAAGGAGGGAGCGGGAGGGTTACCTACGAGCAGTACGTC.

For this clone: One junction end disagrees with the germline gene, perhaps due to a read error. The chain has TRBV7-9 and TRBJ2-3; 9 bases are a match to TRBD1. The CDR3 length is 16 residues. In germline, CDR1 is SEHNR, CDR2 FQNEAQ (reference sequence). CDR3 DNA: TGTTCCAGCAGCGCGCCGGGGACAGGGACAGCAGATACGCAGTATTTT. This codes for CSSSAPGTGTADTQYF. The full variable domain, with the rest looked up from reference TRBV7-9 and TRBJ2-3, is DTGVSQNPRHKITKRGQNVTFRCDPISEHNRLYWYRQTLGQGPEFLTYFQNEAQLEKSRLLSDRFSAERPKGSFSTLEIQRTEQGDSAMYLCSSSAPGTGTADTQYFGPGTRLTVL.

This clone has only one observation. The chain links TRBV18 to TRBJ1-2, with D uncertain. Germline V gene data show CDR1 as KGHSH and CDR2 as LQKENI. The CDR3 runs to 12 residues. With 2 bases removed from V and 8 bases from J, the gap between germline ends came to 9 bases. The CDR3 DNA sequence: TGTGCCAGCTCACCAGGGGAGCAAGGCTACACCTTC. This encodes CASSPGEQGYTF.

The rearrangement uses TRBV19 and TRBJ2-2; D might be TRBD2 (6 bases). Germline CDR1 reads LNHDA; CDR2 reads SQIVND (reference sequence). There are 15 residues in the CDR3. The V gene lost 2 bases and the J gene lost 4 bases, with 11 bases spanning the gap. In DNA form, the CDR3 reads TGTGCCAGTAGTATATCGGGAGCTAGCACCGGGGAGCTGTTTTTT. This encodes CASSISGASTGELFF.

The chain joins TRBV6-1 to TRBJ2-7, with D perhaps TRBD1 (5 bases). The germline CDR1 and CDR2 sequences are MNHNS and SASEGT. The CDR3 has 13 amino acids. With 1 base removed from V and 11 bases from J, the gap between germline ends came to 15 bases. The DNA of the CDR3 is TGTGCCAGCAGTGAAGGCATCAGGGAAAGGGAGTACTTC. The encoded protein is CASSEGIREREYF.

The chain recombines TRBV13 with TRBJ2-6; 11 nucleotides agree with TRBD1. This CDR3 region has 17 residues. CDR1 PRHDT and CDR2 FYEKMQ come from the germline V gene (reference sequence). V lost 5 bases and J lost 1; bases outside the gene matches: 4. Here the CDR3 reads CASSAGDRGSGANVLTF. The CDR3 DNA reads as TGTGCCAGCAGCGCGGGGGACAGGGGGTCTGGGGCCAACGTCCTGACTTTC.

The genes are TRBV7-8 and TRBJ2-7; 9 bases are a match to TRBD1. Germline CDR1 is SGHVS and CDR2 is FQNEAQ. The CDR3 spans 14 residues. V was clipped by 5 bases and J by 2 bases; unmatched bases: 4. The CDR3 bases are TGTGCCAGCAGCAGGGACAGGGTGGCCTACGAGCAGTACTTC. Protein sequence: CASSRDRVAYEQYF.

This clone has just one count. The chain combines TRBV2 with TRBJ1-4, with TRBD1 matching over 7 bases. The CDR3 is 17 amino acids. With V trimmed by 10 bases and J by 0 bases, 14 bases remained unmatched. Germline lookup yields CDR1 SNHLY and CDR2 FYNNEI. The CDR3 region has the DNA TGTGCCACCCGGACAGGCTTCTTCGCTGCAACTAATGAAAAACTGTTTTTT. Its translation: CATRTGFFAATNEKLFF.